The TCR beta chain described here comes from a study of identical twins. Findings and limits, study-wide: Insertion counts were lower in abundant cord blood beta clonotypes, a trend that memory repertoires did not show. Low generation-probability sequences were in excess among twin-shared out-of-frame alpha sequences.

TCRdb reprocessed the 5' RACE reads via MiXCR and lists one record per CDR3 protein. The sample holds 700,000 to 950,000 distinct CDR3 sequences; around an eighth are singletons and the top ten take around 1.6%. This clonotype was recorded many times. Its specificity is not known. A further study also used this sample, focusing on yellow fever vaccine responses in identical twins. That work contributes: Twins reportedly appeared to share part of their vaccine T cell response while keeping part individual.

The sequenced sample was PBMCs. The sequence was collected from a woman in her late teens or twenties in good health.

CDR3 coding DNA: TGTGCCACCAGCAGAGGCTCTGGACAGGGGGCGAGGAAGAACACTGAAGCTTTCTTT. Translating gives CATSRGSGQGARKNTEAFF. This chain connects TRBV15 to TRBJ1-1; 11 nucleotides line up with TRBD1. CDR3 size: 19 residues. With 1 base clipped from V and 1 base from J, the junction kept 11 bases outside the gene matches. In germline, CDR1 is LNHNV, CDR2 YYDKDF (reference sequence).